This T cell receptor (beta chain) was profiled in a study of blood T cells in healthy people across ages. This CDR3 has 15 residues. V was trimmed by 6 bases and J by 0 bases, leaving 13 bases between them. Germline V lookup: CDR1 SGDLS, CDR2 YYNGEE. Together with a sample-barcoded 5' primer, a J-beta primer mix was included in a second PCR lasting roughly 6 to 12 cycles. TCRdb reprocessed the 5' RACE reads with MiXCR, giving one entry per CDR3 protein. The sample yields about 900,000 distinct CDR3 sequences, 62% seen once. There were healthy Caucasian individuals from Russia, aged about 6 to 95, serving as donors.

The clonotype comes from a man aged 30-40 years in good health. Material: blood. The chain joins TRBV9 to TRBJ2-1; D tentatively reads TRBD1 or TRBD2 (6 bases each). The CDR3 DNA sequence: TGTGCCAGCAACCGAGGGGGGAGCTCCTACAATGAGCAGTTCTTC. Its protein product is CASNRGGSSYNEQFF.